These T cell receptor beta chains were read from a single sample in a study of pediatric ulcerative colitis. This table comes from immunoSEQ multiplex PCR, and its TCRdb copy is limited to in-frame clones, with some not included. Of 60,000 to 75,000 clones listed, 70% to 80% were seen once; the top ten hold under 6.5%. The specimen was blood. Source of these receptors: a boy younger than 18 with moderate ulcerative colitis. Each CDR3 is given with its conserved first and last residue. The D gene is left open where the match is weak. The size of a clone is reported for some rows only, either as once, few or many, or as a class for expanded clones.

D gene: NA
V gene: TRBV6-1
clone size: NA
J gene: TRBJ2-1
CDR3 protein: CASSERTPNEQFF
CDR3 DNA: TGTGCCAGCAGTGAAAGGACTCCGAATGAGCAGTTCTTC

D gene: NA
V gene: TRBV6-4
clone size: NA
J gene: TRBJ1-1
CDR3 protein: CASSERAFGSEAFF
CDR3 DNA: TGTGCCAGCAGTGAGAGGGCGTTTGGGTCTGAAGCTTTCTTT

D gene: NA
V gene: TRBV11-2
clone size: NA
J gene: TRBJ1-1
CDR3 protein: CASSLLGGQFGNTEAFF
CDR3 DNA: TGTGCCAGCAGCCTTCTGGGAGGGCAGTTCGGGAACACTGAAGCTTTCTTT

D gene: NA
V gene: TRBV4-1
clone size: NA
J gene: TRBJ2-7
CDR3 protein: CASSQDRFGDRSYEQYF
CDR3 DNA: TGCGCCAGCAGCCAAGATCGATTCGGGGACCGCTCCTACGAGCAGTACTTC

D gene: TRBD1
V gene: TRBV6-1
clone size: NA
J gene: TRBJ1-3
CDR3 protein: CASSRQGAAGNTIYF
CDR3 DNA: TGTGCCAGTTCGCGACAGGGGGCTGCAGGAAACACCATATATTTT

D gene: NA
V gene: TRBV4-1
clone size: NA
J gene: TRBJ2-3
CDR3 protein: CASSQQWGMSSDTQYF
CDR3 DNA: TGCGCCAGCAGCCAACAGTGGGGTATGAGTTCAGATACGCAGTATTTT

D gene: TRBD1
V gene: TRBV10-2
clone size: few
J gene: TRBJ1-1
CDR3 protein: CASRLTGAVSAEAFF
CDR3 DNA: TGCGCCAGCAGACTGACAGGGGCTGTAAGCGCTGAAGCTTTCTTT

D gene: NA
V gene: TRBV27
clone size: NA
J gene: TRBJ1-5
CDR3 protein: CASSLFHTARDQPQHF
CDR3 DNA: TGTGCCAGCAGTTTATTCCACACCGCCCGAGATCAGCCCCAGCATTTT

D gene: TRBD2
V gene: TRBV11-2
clone size: once
J gene: TRBJ2-2
CDR3 protein: CASSVPGLAGPLAGELFF
CDR3 DNA: TGTGCCAGCAGCGTGCCGGGACTAGCGGGACCTCTGGCCGGGGAGCTGTTTTTT

D gene: NA
V gene: TRBV9
clone size: NA
J gene: TRBJ1-1
CDR3 protein: CASSVDYTEAFF
CDR3 DNA: TGTGCCAGCAGCGTGGACTACACTGAAGCTTTCTTT

D gene: NA
V gene: TRBV11-2
clone size: NA
J gene: TRBJ1-2
CDR3 protein: CASSSPRNYGYTF
CDR3 DNA: TGTGCCAGCAGCTCCCCCCGGAACTATGGCTACACCTTC

D gene: NA
V gene: TRBV7-2
clone size: NA
J gene: TRBJ1-5
CDR3 protein: CASSLGTGINQPQHF
CDR3 DNA: TGTGCCAGCAGCTTAGGTACAGGGATCAATCAGCCCCAGCATTTT

D gene: NA
V gene: TRBV7-2
clone size: NA
J gene: TRBJ2-2
CDR3 protein: CASSLTVTRTGELFF
CDR3 DNA: TGTGCCAGCAGCTTAACCGTTACGCGCACCGGGGAGCTGTTTTTT

D gene: TRBD1
V gene: TRBV28
clone size: few
J gene: TRBJ1-2
CDR3 protein: CASSLLWQGVGYTF
CDR3 DNA: TGTGCCAGCAGTTTGTTGTGGCAGGGGGTTGGCTACACCTTC

D gene: NA
V gene: TRBV19
clone size: NA
J gene: TRBJ1-1
CDR3 protein: CASSTIMGVEAFF
CDR3 DNA: TGTGCCAGTAGTACGATTATGGGGGTTGAAGCTTTCTTT

D gene: TRBD1
V gene: TRBV30
clone size: NA
J gene: TRBJ2-7
CDR3 protein: CAWRRTGPLGEQYF
CDR3 DNA: TGTGCCTGGAGAAGGACAGGGCCGCTAGGCGAGCAGTACTTC

D gene: NA
V gene: TRBV6-5
clone size: NA
J gene: TRBJ2-1
CDR3 protein: CASGRLGAYNEQFF
CDR3 DNA: TGTGCCAGCGGGCGACTGGGGGCCTACAATGAGCAGTTCTTC

D gene: TRBD2
V gene: TRBV7-8
clone size: NA
J gene: TRBJ2-7
CDR3 protein: CASSLVRGLAGHEQYF
CDR3 DNA: TGTGCCAGCAGTTTGGTGCGGGGACTAGCGGGACACGAGCAGTACTTC

D gene: TRBD2
V gene: TRBV6-4
clone size: NA
J gene: TRBJ2-5
CDR3 protein: CASSLTSGGRETQYF
CDR3 DNA: TGTGCCAGCAGTTTGACTAGCGGGGGCCGAGAGACCCAGTACTTC

D gene: TRBD1
V gene: TRBV9
clone size: NA
J gene: TRBJ1-6
CDR3 protein: CASSGGQGANSPLHF
CDR3 DNA: TGTGCCAGCAGCGGGGGACAGGGGGCTAATTCACCCCTCCACTTT

D gene: NA
V gene: TRBV11-2
clone size: NA
J gene: TRBJ1-1
CDR3 protein: CASSWGLISNTEAFF
CDR3 DNA: TGTGCCAGCAGCTGGGGACTGATTTCGAACACTGAAGCTTTCTTT

D gene: TRBD1
V gene: TRBV5-1
clone size: few
J gene: TRBJ1-2
CDR3 protein: CASSQGGMGYTF
CDR3 DNA: TGCGCCAGCAGCCAAGGGGGCATGGGCTACACCTTC

D gene: NA
V gene: TRBV18
clone size: once
J gene: TRBJ1-1
CDR3 protein: CASSPPYLGSLNTEAFF
CDR3 DNA: TGTGCCAGCTCACCACCTTATCTGGGCAGTCTGAACACTGAAGCTTTCTTT

D gene: NA
V gene: TRBV25-1
clone size: NA
J gene: TRBJ2-7
CDR3 protein: CASSESPIAENLGDEQYF
CDR3 DNA: TGTGCCAGCAGTGAATCCCCTATAGCGGAGAACCTGGGCGACGAGCAGTACTTC

D gene: TRBD1
V gene: TRBV6-1
clone size: once
J gene: TRBJ1-1
CDR3 protein: CASTFRDRVFTEAFF
CDR3 DNA: TGTGCCAGCACTTTTCGGGACAGGGTCTTCACTGAAGCTTTCTTT

D gene: TRBD1
V gene: TRBV9
clone size: NA
J gene: TRBJ2-7
CDR3 protein: CASSVEGTGQNEQYF
CDR3 DNA: TGTGCCAGCAGCGTAGAAGGGACAGGGCAGAACGAGCAGTACTTC

D gene: TRBD1
V gene: TRBV5-4
clone size: NA
J gene: TRBJ1-1
CDR3 protein: CASSSVLTGSAFF
CDR3 DNA: TGTGCCAGCAGCTCCGTCTTGACAGGGTCGGCTTTCTTT

D gene: NA
V gene: TRBV6-4
clone size: NA
J gene: TRBJ2-7
CDR3 protein: CASSPERSSYEQYF
CDR3 DNA: TGTGCCAGCAGCCCCGAAAGGAGCTCCTACGAGCAGTACTTC

D gene: TRBD1
V gene: TRBV19
clone size: NA
J gene: TRBJ1-6
CDR3 protein: CASHHRGQLPPLHF
CDR3 DNA: TGTGCCAGTCACCACAGGGGGCAACTCCCACCCCTCCACTTT

D gene: NA
V gene: TRBV13
clone size: NA
J gene: TRBJ1-2
CDR3 protein: CASSLFLAGGYTF
CDR3 DNA: TGTGCCAGCAGCTTATTTCTAGCCGGTGGCTACACCTTC

D gene: NA
V gene: TRBV5-6
clone size: NA
J gene: TRBJ1-1
CDR3 protein: CASSSYRAFLGAEAFF
CDR3 DNA: TGTGCCAGCAGCTCCTACCGGGCATTTTTGGGGGCTGAAGCTTTCTTT

D gene: TRBD2
V gene: TRBV5-1
clone size: NA
J gene: TRBJ2-1
CDR3 protein: CASTTGGFSYNEQFF
CDR3 DNA: TGCGCCAGCACCACCGGGGGGTTCAGCTACAATGAGCAGTTCTTC

D gene: NA
V gene: TRBV19
clone size: NA
J gene: TRBJ1-5
CDR3 protein: CASSMGGSNQPQHF
CDR3 DNA: TGTGCCAGTAGTATGGGGGGTAGCAATCAGCCCCAGCATTTT

D gene: NA
V gene: TRBV4-1
clone size: NA
J gene: TRBJ1-5
CDR3 protein: CASSQGLSTGSGQPQHF
CDR3 DNA: TGCGCCAGCAGCCAGGGCCTCTCGACAGGTTCGGGGCAGCCCCAGCATTTT

D gene: NA
V gene: TRBV11-3
clone size: NA
J gene: TRBJ1-6
CDR3 protein: CASSYDGNSPLHF
CDR3 DNA: TGTGCCAGCAGCTATGACGGGAATTCACCCCTCCACTTT

D gene: NA
V gene: TRBV7-6
clone size: NA
J gene: TRBJ2-7
CDR3 protein: CASSKSESLWYEQYF
CDR3 DNA: TGTGCCAGCAGCAAGAGTGAGAGTCTTTGGTACGAGCAGTACTTC

D gene: TRBD2
V gene: TRBV7-6
clone size: NA
J gene: TRBJ2-5
CDR3 protein: CASSLAWAGGETQYF
CDR3 DNA: TGTGCCAGCAGCTTAGCGTGGGCGGGGGGGGAGACCCAGTACTTC

D gene: NA
V gene: TRBV19
clone size: NA
J gene: TRBJ2-2
CDR3 protein: CASSPEDFPNTGELFF
CDR3 DNA: TGTGCCAGTAGTCCTGAGGACTTCCCGAACACCGGGGAGCTGTTTTTT

D gene: TRBD2
V gene: TRBV5-1
clone size: NA
J gene: TRBJ2-1
CDR3 protein: CASRTSGGGKNEQFF
CDR3 DNA: TGCGCCAGCAGGACTAGCGGGGGTGGGAAGAATGAGCAGTTCTTC

D gene: NA
V gene: TRBV25-1
clone size: NA
J gene: TRBJ2-7
CDR3 protein: CASSDSGYEQYF
CDR3 DNA: TGTGCCAGCAGTGACTCGGGTTACGAGCAGTACTTC

D gene: NA
V gene: TRBV9
clone size: NA
J gene: TRBJ2-7
CDR3 protein: CASSRNQQGYYEQYF
CDR3 DNA: TGTGCCAGCAGCCGGAACCAACAGGGCTACTACGAGCAGTACTTC

D gene: NA
V gene: TRBV15
clone size: NA
J gene: TRBJ2-2
CDR3 protein: CATSRDSDGTGELFF
CDR3 DNA: TGTGCCACCAGCAGAGATTCTGACGGGACCGGGGAGCTGTTTTTT

D gene: NA
V gene: TRBV30
clone size: NA
J gene: TRBJ2-5
CDR3 protein: CAWSVKETQYF
CDR3 DNA: TGTGCCTGGAGTGTTAAAGAGACCCAGTACTTC

D gene: NA
V gene: TRBV5-1
clone size: NA
J gene: TRBJ2-7
CDR3 protein: CASSSTVGQAGEQYF
CDR3 DNA: TGCGCCAGCAGCTCCACTGTCGGGCAGGCGGGCGAGCAGTACTTC

D gene: TRBD1
V gene: TRBV25-1
clone size: NA
J gene: TRBJ1-1
CDR3 protein: CASSDPRDRVGAFF
CDR3 DNA: TGTGCCAGCAGTGACCCCCGGGACAGGGTCGGTGCTTTCTTT

D gene: TRBD1
V gene: TRBV5-6
clone size: NA
J gene: TRBJ1-5
CDR3 protein: CASSLGGATGPNTHQPQHF
CDR3 DNA: TGTGCCAGCAGCTTGGGGGGGGCGACAGGGCCTAATACACATCAGCCCCAGCATTTT

D gene: NA
V gene: TRBV27
clone size: NA
J gene: TRBJ2-7
CDR3 protein: CASSRGNRVEGEQYF
CDR3 DNA: TGTGCCAGCAGTCGTGGAAACAGGGTGGAGGGCGAGCAGTACTTC

D gene: TRBD1
V gene: TRBV7-9
clone size: NA
J gene: TRBJ1-2
CDR3 protein: CASSSILQQGRGGYTF
CDR3 DNA: TGTGCCAGCAGCTCGATACTTCAACAGGGGAGAGGCGGCTACACCTTC

D gene: TRBD1
V gene: TRBV19
clone size: NA
J gene: TRBJ2-3
CDR3 protein: CASSSDRGSTDTQYF
CDR3 DNA: TGTGCCAGTAGTAGCGACAGGGGTAGCACAGATACGCAGTATTTT

D gene: NA
V gene: TRBV30
clone size: NA
J gene: TRBJ1-5
CDR3 protein: CAWTPRGLGNQPQHF
CDR3 DNA: TGTGCCTGGACCCCGCGGGGGCTGGGCAATCAGCCCCAGCATTTT